This T cell receptor (beta chain) was profiled in a study of blood T cell repertoires in COVID-19. Study-wide background: The United States, Italy and Spain provided the acute and convalescent COVID-19 samples.

The germline CDR1 and CDR2 sequences are LNHDA and SQIVND (reference sequence). V dropped 3 bases and J dropped 2 bases, with 10 bases sitting between them. This CDR3 contains 14 residues. In the authors' workflow: How many nucleated cells were present was estimated from reference gene primer amplification. Sequencing was performed with immunoSEQ multiplex PCR; in TCRdb, only in-frame clones are kept and a portion is missing. The DNA gave D and trimming, while V, J and clone size come from that table. The profile shows 210,000 or so clones, around 85% of them singletons. The specimen sequenced was peripheral blood. The V and J genes are TRBV19 and TRBJ1-1; tentatively, D is TRBD1 (5 bases). This clonotype originated in a human donor in a cohort sampled during active COVID-19. CDR3 nucleotide sequence: TGTGCCAGTAGTATGTCAGGGTCCAACACTGAAGCTTTCTTT. Residues: CASSMSGSNTEAFF.